One and the same sample provided the 27 T cell receptor beta chains below, sequenced in a study of graft-versus-host responses after intestinal transplantation. Measured with immunoSEQ multiplex PCR; TCRdb has only the in-frame clones, and not every one. The sample yields roughly 80,000 clones, about 90% seen once. Specimen: PBMCs, collected 98 days after intestinal transplantation. The receptor source for this set is a human patient who received an intestinal transplant, so some T cells may come from the graft donor.

The chain recombines TRBV29-1 with TRBJ2-1; either TRBD1 or TRBD2 may supply D (5 bases each). Trimming removed 7 bases from V and 5 bases from J, with 12 bases in between. This CDR3 is built from 12 residues. The germline CDR1 and CDR2 sequences are SQVTM and ANQGSEA. CDR3 nucleotides: TGCAGCGCTTGGGACCAACACAATGAGCAGTTCTTC. It translates to CSAWDQHNEQFF.

The chain is built from TRBV27 and TRBJ1-5; D call uncertain. Germline lookup yields CDR1 MNHEY and CDR2 SMNVEV (reference sequence). V lost 5 bases and J 6 bases, leaving 20 bases between the germline ends. The length of the CDR3 is 16 residues. CDR3 DNA: TGTGCCAGCAGTAGCGCGGCACCCCCCTTCGGTCAGCCCCAGCATTTT. Its translation: CASSSAAPPFGQPQHF.

V gene TRBV12-2 combines with J gene TRBJ1-5; TRBD1, the table's D call, lacks a check against the DNA. TRBV12-2 is a known pseudogene. The CDR3 sequence is 17 residues long. CDR3 in DNA: TGTGCAAGTCGCTTAGTAACCCTCCCCAGGGGGCATCAGCCCCAGCATTTT. Translating it yields CASRLVTLPRGHQPQHF.

This clone came up a few times. This sequence joins TRBV6-1 and TRBJ2-1; maybe TRBD2 (5 bases). Germline V gene sequence: CDR1 MNHNS, CDR2 SASEGT. The CDR3 spans 11 residues. The ends were cut back, 8 bases at V and 3 bases at J, with 5 bases in the middle. DNA for the CDR3: TGTGCCAGCCGGGACTACAATGAGCAGTTCTTC. Amino acids: CASRDYNEQFF.

The V and J genes are TRBV5-1 and TRBJ2-3, with D tentatively TRBD2 (7 bases). Per germline, CDR1 SGHRS and CDR2 YFSETQ. The CDR3 contains 15 residues. Trimming took off 7 bases at V and 6 bases at J, with 21 bases between the two ends. The CDR3 nucleotides are TGCGCCAGCTTCCCCCCGGGGGGCCCCGGGGATACGCAGTATTTT. Its protein product is CASFPPGGPGDTQYF.

This CDR3 is CSVFGRDSGNTIYF. CDR3 bases: TGCAGCGTTTTCGGACGGGACTCTGGAAACACCATATATTTT. This chain links TRBV29-1 with TRBJ1-3; unclear D gene. The CDR3 extends over 14 amino acids. Germline CDR1 is SQVTM and CDR2 is ANQGSEA. Trimming removed 5 bases from V and 0 bases from J, with 11 bases in between.

The chain has TRBV2 and TRBJ1-5; D gene ambiguous. CDR3 size: 15 residues. Trimming took off 0 bases at V and 0 bases at J, with 6 bases between the two ends. The germline CDR1 and CDR2 sequences are SNHLY and FYNNEI. The CDR3 protein is CASSEARVSNQPQHF. DNA of the CDR3: TGTGCCAGCAGTGAAGCGCGGGTTAGCAATCAGCCCCAGCATTTT.

Only one count was recorded for this clone. The CDR3: CASSLRGGNYGYTF. The DNA of the CDR3 is TGTGCCAGCAGCCTTCGAGGCGGTAACTATGGCTACACCTTC. The chain employs TRBV14 and TRBJ1-2; D call uncertain. Trimming shortened V by 4 bases and J by 1 base, and 10 bases separated the two germline ends. From germline, CDR1 is SGHDN and CDR2 FVKESK. The CDR3 consists of 14 residues.

This clone appeared a single time. This chain uses TRBV19 with TRBJ2-3; D remains unclear. CDR1 is LNHDA and CDR2 is SQIVND in the germline V gene (reference sequence). The CDR3 length is 13 residues. Trimming shortened V by 4 bases and J by 9 bases, and 14 bases separated the two germline ends. The CDR3 is CASSNLKSLTQYF. The CDR3 DNA reads TGTGCCAGTAGTAACCTTAAGTCCCTCACGCAGTATTTT.

This chain uses TRBV9 with TRBJ2-2; TRBD1 is a possible D gene (6 bases). The germline V gene encodes CDR1 SGDLS and CDR2 YYNGEE. The CDR3 consists of 14 residues. V was cut by 4 bases and J by 6 bases, with 13 bases left in between. The CDR3 DNA follows: TGTGCCAGCAGCTTAAAGACAGGCGCCGGGGAGCTGTTTTTT. This encodes CASSLKTGAGELFF.

V usage is TRBV2 and J usage is TRBJ2-7; 10 bases align to TRBD1. The CDR3 is 13 amino acids. Germline assignment: CDR1 SNHLY and CDR2 FYNNEI. With 8 bases clipped from V and 3 bases from J, the junction kept 4 bases outside the gene matches. As DNA, the CDR3 is TGTGCCAGCGAGGGACAGGGGTTCTACGAGCAGTACTTC. This encodes CASEGQGFYEQYF.

The chain is built from TRBV5-6 and TRBJ2-1; D may correspond to TRBD1 or TRBD2 (6 bases each). This CDR3 is 14 amino acids long. Germline values: CDR1 SGHDT, CDR2 YYEEEE. V was clipped by 7 bases and J by 5 bases, with 16 bases between them. The CDR3 region is CASGQTGADNEQFF. In nucleotides, the CDR3 is TGTGCCAGCGGACAGACGGGAGCAGACAATGAGCAGTTCTTC.

This clone was seen a handful of times. The chain is built from TRBV5-1 and TRBJ1-1, with 11 bases identical to TRBD1. This CDR3 has 14 amino acids. Germline CDR1 and CDR2: SGHRS and YFSETQ. The trim removed 4 bases at V and 4 bases at J, leaving 3 bases unmatched. CDR3 residues: CASSPGTGGTEAFF. Written as DNA, the CDR3 is TGCGCCAGCAGCCCCGGGACAGGGGGCACTGAAGCTTTCTTT. The variable domain in full, with the rest retrieved from reference TRBV5-1 and TRBJ1-1, is KAGVTQTPRYLIKTRGQQVTLSCSPISGHRSVSWYQQTPGQGLQFLFEYFSETQRNKGNFPGRFSGRQFSNSRSEMNVSTLELGDSALYLCASSPGTGGTEAFFGQGTRLTVV.

The chain combines TRBV4-1 with TRBJ1-1, with D possibly TRBD1 on 6 matching bases. Trimming removed 4 bases at V and 1 base at J, with 7 bases between. The CDR3 runs 13 residues. Germline assignment: CDR1 MGHRA and CDR2 YSYEKL. The CDR3 DNA is TGCGCCAGCAGCCGGGGACAGAACACTGAAGCTTTCTTT. Protein: CASSRGQNTEAFF.

The rearrangement joins TRBV11-2 to TRBJ2-7; D remains ambiguous. CDR1 and CDR2 (germline): SGHAT, FQNNGV. V was shortened by 2 bases and J by 0 bases, with 5 bases between the two germline ends. This CDR3 contains 13 residues. CDR3 amino acids: CASSLSPSYEQYF. As DNA, the CDR3 is TGTGCCAGCAGCTTAAGCCCCTCCTACGAGCAGTACTTC.

V gene TRBV5-5 combines with J gene TRBJ1-2; TRBD1 aligns across 7 bases. J gave up 0 bases and V 4 bases, and 6 bases lay outside the gene matches. This CDR3 has 15 residues. In germline, CDR1 is SGHKS, CDR2 YYEKEE (reference sequence). The CDR3 coding sequence is TGTGCCAGCAGCCCCGACAGGGCTGCTAACTATGGCTACACCTTC. It specifies CASSPDRAANYGYTF.

Notes on this clone: At one end the junction does not follow the germline gene, possibly because of a read error. The V call is TRBV6-5, the J call TRBJ1-5, with D uncertain. The CDR3 extends over 15 amino acids. Germline CDR1 MNHEY, CDR2 SVGAGI. CDR3 protein: CASSYFPLGRERLYF. CDR3 in DNA: TGTGCCAGCAGTTACTTTCCCCTTGGGAGGGAAAGGTTGTATTTT.

The chain employs TRBV6-5 and TRBJ2-3; D gene ambiguous. CDR1 is MNHEY and CDR2 is SVGAGI in the germline V gene. The CDR3 is 14 residues long. The V gene lost 5 bases and the J gene lost 3 bases, with 12 bases spanning the gap. CDR3 in amino acids: CASSPPEGTDTQYF. For the CDR3, the DNA is TGTGCCAGCAGTCCACCCGAAGGGACAGATACGCAGTATTTT.

V and J are TRBV30 and TRBJ1-1, with 9 nucleotides matching TRBD1. Germline V CDR1 and CDR2: GTSNPN, SVGIG (reference sequence). This CDR3 has 11 residues. DNA of the CDR3: TGTGGCGGGGACAGGGACACTGAAGCTTTCTTT. Its protein is CGGDRDTEAFF. Full variable domain (missing parts from reference TRBV30 and TRBJ1-1): SQTIHQWPATLVQPVGSPLSLECTVEGTSNPNLYWYRQAAGRGLQLLFYSVGIGQISSEVPQNLSASRPQDRQFILSSKKLLLSDSGFYLCGGDRDTEAFFGQGTRLTVV.

This chain links TRBV29-1 with TRBJ1-1; TRBD1 matches at 8 bases. This CDR3 has 15 residues. The V gene's germline CDR1 is SQVTM and CDR2 ANQGSEA. V lost 7 bases, J lost 1 base, and 11 bases stayed unmatched. The CDR3 region is CSALTLTGGNTEAFF. The CDR3 DNA follows: TGCAGCGCCCTTACCCTCACAGGGGGGAACACTGAAGCTTTCTTT.

In DNA form, the CDR3 reads TGTGCCAGCAGCTCAGACAGGTTACCCTACGAGCAGTACTTC. This gives the protein CASSSDRLPYEQYF. The rearrangement joins TRBV11-2 to TRBJ2-7; maybe TRBD1 (6 bases). The CDR3 is made up of 14 amino acids. Trimming pared 4 bases from V and 2 bases from J, leaving 12 bases between. Germline V gives CDR1 SGHAT, CDR2 FQNNGV.

The chain carries TRBV7-9 and TRBJ1-3; TRBD1 matches 9 bases. The germline CDR1 and CDR2 sequences are SEHNR and FQNEAQ (reference sequence). This CDR3 comprises 13 residues. The V gene end was trimmed by 8 bases and the J gene end by 4 bases; junction bases not matched to a gene: 3. The CDR3 region is CASGGQGGNTIYF. The DNA of the CDR3 is TGTGCCAGCGGCGGACAGGGGGGAAACACCATATATTTT.

The chain carries TRBV14 and TRBJ2-5, with D possibly being TRBD2 (5 bases). V lost 3 bases to trimming and J lost 4 bases, with 9 bases between them. The CDR3 spans 13 residues. Germline CDR1 reads SGHDN; CDR2 reads FVKESK. CDR3 coding DNA: TGTGCCAGCAGCCACTCCCGGGGAGAGACCCAGTACTTC. Translation: CASSHSRGETQYF.

This chain joins TRBV19 and TRBJ1-2; D unresolved. Germline V lookup: CDR1 LNHDA, CDR2 SQIVND (reference sequence). Trimming pared 5 bases from V and 4 bases from J, leaving 11 bases between. CDR3 length equals 13 residues. DNA for the CDR3: TGTGCCAGTAGTCCTGACCAAACCTATGGCTACACCTTC. Amino acid sequence: CASSPDQTYGYTF.

The rearrangement uses TRBV18 and TRBJ1-2; 11 bases are shared with TRBD1. Trimming removed 4 bases from V and 7 bases from J; junction bases left unmatched: 5. Germline CDR1 reads KGHSH; CDR2 reads LQKENI. The CDR3 is made up of 14 amino acids. The CDR3 reads CASSLGQGAFGYTF. DNA of the CDR3: TGTGCCAGCTCACTCGGACAGGGGGCTTTTGGCTACACCTTC.

The rearrangement uses TRBV1 and TRBJ2-7; the D segment call TRBD1 is taken from the table without a DNA check. TRBV1 is listed as a pseudogene. The CDR3 runs 14 residues. The CDR3 is CTSSHGQARYEQYF. CDR3 bases: TGCACCAGCAGCCATGGACAGGCCCGCTACGAGCAGTACTTC.

V and J are TRBV5-5 and TRBJ2-2; D is uncertain. The V gene's germline CDR1 is SGHKS and CDR2 YYEKEE (reference sequence). V dropped 2 bases and J dropped 1 base, with 6 bases sitting between them. The CDR3 is 14 residues long. The CDR3 bases are TGTGCCAGCAGCTTTTTACAGAACACCGGGGAGCTGTTTTTT. Translation gives CASSFLQNTGELFF.